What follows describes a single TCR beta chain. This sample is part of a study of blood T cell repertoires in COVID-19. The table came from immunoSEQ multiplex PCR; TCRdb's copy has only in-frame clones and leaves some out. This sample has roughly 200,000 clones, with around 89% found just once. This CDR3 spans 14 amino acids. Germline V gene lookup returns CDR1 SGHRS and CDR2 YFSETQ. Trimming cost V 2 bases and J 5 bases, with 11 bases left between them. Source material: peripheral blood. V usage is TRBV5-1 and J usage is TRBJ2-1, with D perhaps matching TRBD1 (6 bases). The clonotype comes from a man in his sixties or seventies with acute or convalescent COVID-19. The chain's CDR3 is CASSFLDSDNEQFF. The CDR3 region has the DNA TGCGCCAGCAGCTTTTTGGACAGTGACAATGAGCAGTTCTTC. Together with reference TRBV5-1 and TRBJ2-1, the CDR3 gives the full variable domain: KAGVTQTPRYLIKTRGQQVTLSCSPISGHRSVSWYQQTPGQGLQFLFEYFSETQRNKGNFPGRFSGRQFSNSRSEMNVSTLELGDSALYLCASSFLDSDNEQFFGPGTRLTVL.